Each of the 11 T cell receptor beta chains below was sequenced from the same sample in a study of cytomegalovirus exposure and HLA in healthy donors. Both 60 Vbeta primers and 13 Jbeta primers went into the PCR. Data came from immunoSEQ multiplex PCR; TCRdb stores just in-frame clones and leaves some out. The sample holds under 250,000 clones, over 65% seen once. The sequenced material came from PBMCs. These receptors were obtained from a man younger than 35 in good health and CMV-seronegative.

The J gene is TRBJ2-3, the V gene TRBV5-3, with 7 bases identical to TRBD2. TRBV5-3 qualifies as an ORF whose function is uncertain. J gave up 2 bases and V 8 bases, and 8 bases lay outside the gene matches. The CDR3 is 14 residues long. In nucleotides, the CDR3 is TGTGCCAGCCGGGGGGTCCACCCCACAGATACGCAGTATTTT. This encodes CASRGVHPTDTQYF.

The chain couples TRBV11-2 to TRBJ1-5; weak D call: TRBD1 (5 bases). Trimming removed 5 bases at V and 3 bases at J, with 14 bases between. CDR1 and CDR2 from the germline V gene are SGHAT and FQNNGV. The CDR3 runs 15 residues. The CDR3: CASSGGGGYNQPQHF. As DNA, the CDR3 is TGTGCCAGCAGCGGCGGGGGGGGGTACAATCAGCCCCAGCATTTT. The entire variable domain, with the rest obtained from reference TRBV11-2 and TRBJ1-5, is as follows: EAGVAQSPRYKIIEKRQSVAFWCNPISGHATLYWYQQILGQGPKLLIQFQNNGVVDDSQLPKDRFSAERLKGVDSTLKIQPAKLEDSAVYLCASSGGGGYNQPQHFGDGTRLSIL.

This chain uses TRBV27 with TRBJ2-5; weak D call: TRBD1 (5 bases). V shed 8 bases and J shed 1 base, with 17 bases lying between them. Germline V gene sequence: CDR1 MNHEY, CDR2 SMNVEV (reference sequence). The CDR3 loop spans 15 amino acids. The CDR3 nucleotides are TGTGCCAGCCGCATAATTTATGGGGCCCAAGAGACCCAGTACTTC. It specifies CASRIIYGAQETQYF.

The V call is TRBV5-1, the J call TRBJ2-5; D perhaps matches TRBD2 (5 bases). Germline CDR1 is SGHRS and CDR2 is YFSETQ. The CDR3 extends over 14 amino acids. Trimming took off 4 bases at V and 5 bases at J, with 15 bases between the two ends. The CDR3, as DNA: TGCGCCAGCAGCCGGACTGGCTTTGGGGAGACCCAGTACTTC. Encoded protein: CASSRTGFGETQYF.

The chain links TRBV30 to TRBJ1-5; the match to TRBD1 covers 9 bases. Trimming at V came to 5 bases and at J to 6 bases, leaving 5 bases not matched to a gene. Germline loops: CDR1 GTSNPN, CDR2 SVGIG (reference sequence). There are 13 residues in the CDR3. The chain's CDR3 is CAWDRGQGQPQHF. In nucleotides, the CDR3 is TGTGCCTGGGACAGGGGACAGGGTCAGCCCCAGCATTTT.

V usage is TRBV27 and J usage is TRBJ1-5, with 11 nucleotides matching TRBD1. V lost 4 bases, J lost 10 bases, and 9 bases stayed unmatched. This CDR3 has 15 amino acids. Germline CDR1 and CDR2: MNHEY and SMNVEV (reference sequence). The CDR3 loop is CASSSRGQGAQPQHF. In nucleotides, the CDR3 is TGTGCCAGCAGTTCGAGAGGACAGGGGGCACAACCCCAGCATTTT.

V gene TRBV5-6 combines with J gene TRBJ2-3; TRBD2 is a possible D gene (6 bases). The CDR3 loop spans 14 amino acids. Germline V gene sequence: CDR1 SGHDT, CDR2 YYEEEE. The V and J ends lost 1 base and 5 bases respectively, with 11 bases between them. CDR3 protein: CASSLRGVIDTQYF. The CDR3 DNA sequence: TGTGCCAGCAGCTTGCGCGGGGTTATAGATACGCAGTATTTT.

The CDR3 reads CASSLVEGKRAEAFF. CDR3 DNA: TGTGCCAGCAGCTTAGTAGAGGGCAAGAGGGCTGAAGCTTTCTTT. The chain combines TRBV7-2 with TRBJ1-1; D gene unclear. V was shortened by 1 base and J by 6 bases, with 15 bases between the two germline ends. CDR3 size: 15 residues. Germline assignment: CDR1 SGHTA and CDR2 FQGNSA.

This sequence joins TRBV30 and TRBJ1-1, with 8 bases lining up with TRBD1. Germline values: CDR1 GTSNPN, CDR2 SVGIG (reference sequence). The CDR3 is 15 residues long. J gave up 1 base and V 4 bases, and 8 bases lay outside the gene matches. The CDR3 DNA reads TGTGCCTGGACGCGACGGGGGACAGGGAACACTGAAGCTTTCTTT. Protein product: CAWTRRGTGNTEAFF. Full variable domain (outside the CDR3, taken from reference TRBV30 and TRBJ1-1): SQTIHQWPATLVQPVGSPLSLECTVEGTSNPNLYWYRQAAGRGLQLLFYSVGIGQISSEVPQNLSASRPQDRQFILSSKKLLLSDSGFYLCAWTRRGTGNTEAFFGQGTRLTVV.

V usage is TRBV30 and J usage is TRBJ2-7, with D possibly being TRBD2 (6 bases). This CDR3 contains 13 residues. Germline V gives CDR1 GTSNPN, CDR2 SVGIG (reference sequence). V lost 0 bases, J lost 7 bases, and 13 bases lay in between. DNA of the CDR3: TGTGCCTGGAGTGTATTGAAGGCGGGGGAGCAGTACTTC. Protein sequence: CAWSVLKAGEQYF.

The chain couples TRBV30 to TRBJ2-7; D is possibly TRBD2 (5 bases). Germline V gene lookup returns CDR1 GTSNPN and CDR2 SVGIG (reference sequence). V lost 1 base and J 0 bases, leaving 10 bases between the germline ends. The CDR3 contains 14 residues. CDR3 nucleotide sequence: TGTGCCTGGAGTGGGGAGACCCTCTCCTACGAGCAGTACTTC. Translating gives CAWSGETLSYEQYF.